This TCR beta chain was retrieved from a study of blood T cell repertoires in COVID-19. Study in general: Material from acute and convalescent COVID-19 was sourced from the United States, Italy and Spain. Sample material is recorded as cDNA or gDNA derived from T cells, B-cell-depleted T cells, or PBMCs.

J gave up 4 bases and V 2 bases, and 16 bases lay outside the gene matches. The CDR3 sequence is 18 residues long. The germline V gene has CDR1 LGHNA and CDR2 YSLEER. Per the authors' pipeline: Nucleated cell counts were estimated from reference gene primer amplification. Profiling relied on immunoSEQ multiplex PCR, and the TCRdb table lists in-frame clones only, not all of them. For V, J and clone size, that table is used; D and trimming come from the DNA. In the table there are around 330,000 clones, 88% of which are singletons. The chain recombines TRBV4-3 with TRBJ1-2; 7 bases agree with TRBD1. Sequenced sample: peripheral blood. The TCR sequence derives from a woman aged 50 to 60 with active or convalescent COVID-19. CDR3 region: CASSQKRSTGVKAYGYTF. The CDR3, as DNA: TGCGCCAGCAGCCAAAAGAGAAGTACAGGGGTTAAGGCCTATGGCTACACCTTC.